The 23 T cell receptor beta chains reported below all come from one sample, sequenced in a study of blood T cell repertoires in COVID-19. Repertoires were generated with immunoSEQ multiplex PCR, while TCRdb's copy carries only in-frame clones and drops some. The data show over 120,000 clones, 65% to 80% seen once. The sequenced sample was peripheral blood. These TCRs come from a woman aged 60 to 75 with acute or convalescent COVID-19.

The rearrangement joins TRBV7-9 to TRBJ1-5; the D gene is possibly TRBD1 (5 bases). Trimming removed 4 bases from V and 5 bases from J, with 6 bases in between. There are 12 residues in the CDR3. Germline V gene data show CDR1 as SEHNR and CDR2 as FQNEAQ (reference sequence). CDR3 in amino acids: CASSWGDQPQHF. The CDR3 nucleotides are TGTGCCAGCAGCTGGGGGGATCAGCCCCAGCATTTT.

The chain uses TRBV5-6 and TRBJ1-5; 9 nucleotides agree with TRBD1. The CDR3 length is 16 residues. Germline V gene lookup returns CDR1 SGHDT and CDR2 YYEEEE. V was pared by 2 bases and J by 8 bases, with 11 bases of the junction left unmatched. CDR3 in amino acids: CASSLLRDRESEPQHF. In DNA, the CDR3 is TGTGCCAGCAGCTTACTACGGGACAGGGAATCGGAGCCCCAGCATTTT.

This chain links TRBV7-9 with TRBJ1-2; TRBD1 aligns across 10 bases. Germline CDR1 is SEHNR and CDR2 is FQNEAQ (reference sequence). The ends lost 5 bases at V and 6 bases at J; junction bases unmatched: 9. The CDR3 extends over 15 amino acids. CDR3 DNA sequence: TGTGCCAGCAGCACAGAGGGACAGGGGCCAAATGGCTACACCTTC. Its translation: CASSTEGQGPNGYTF.

The rearrangement joins TRBV6-2 or TRBV6-3 to TRBJ2-5; the D gene is possibly TRBD2 (6 bases). CDR3 length equals 13 residues. The V and J ends lost 4 bases and 6 bases respectively, with 12 bases between them. The germline V gene has CDR1 MNHEY and CDR2 SVGEGT. Here the CDR3 DNA reads TGTGCCAGCAGTTTCCCGGGAGTAAAGACCCAGTACTTC. Translated: CASSFPGVKTQYF.

This clone was counted a few times. J is TRBJ2-7 and V is TRBV28; TRBD1 might be the D (6 bases). The length of the CDR3 is 16 residues. Germline assignment: CDR1 MDHEN and CDR2 SYDVKM. The ends were cut back, 5 bases at V and 0 bases at J, with 17 bases in the middle. DNA of the CDR3: TGTGCCAGCAGTGTACAGGGTCTTGGGGGCTCCTACGAGCAGTACTTC. This sequence encodes CASSVQGLGGSYEQYF.

This clone showed up many times. This sample also contains other DNA sequences that code for the same CDR3. The genes are TRBV4-2 and TRBJ2-3; 10 nucleotides align to TRBD1. Germline CDR1 is LGHNA and CDR2 is YNFKEQ. There are 15 residues in the CDR3. Trimming removed 3 bases from V and 3 bases from J; junction bases left unmatched: 3. The CDR3 sequence: CASSQTGGNTDTQYF. For the CDR3, the DNA is TGTGCCAGCAGCCAGACAGGGGGCAATACAGATACGCAGTATTTT.

V and J are TRBV5-1 and TRBJ2-7, with TRBD1 as a possible D gene (6 bases). The V end was cut by 4 bases, the J end by 4 bases, with 15 bases between. CDR1 is SGHRS, CDR2 YFSETQ, per germline. The CDR3 contains 14 residues. The CDR3, as DNA: TGCGCCAGCAGCACCTCCAGGGGTTTTTACGAGCAGTACTTC. Amino acids: CASSTSRGFYEQYF.

This clone was observed a handful of times. This chain joins TRBV20-1 and TRBJ2-2; 10 bases are a match to TRBD2. This CDR3 spans 17 amino acids. J gave up 4 bases and V 3 bases, and 11 bases lay outside the gene matches. Germline values: CDR1 DFQATT, CDR2 SNEGSKA (reference sequence). The CDR3 DNA sequence: TGCAGTGCTAGTACTAGCGGGACCCTGGGGATCACCGGGGAGCTGTTTTTT. Its protein product is CSASTSGTLGITGELFF.

This rearrangement joins TRBV2 to TRBJ1-2; 7 bases line up with TRBD1. The ends lost 7 bases at V and 4 bases at J; junction bases unmatched: 9. The V gene's germline CDR1 is SNHLY and CDR2 FYNNEI. The CDR3 contains 14 residues. The CDR3 protein is CASNEDRKSYGYTF. CDR3 coding DNA: TGTGCCAGCAACGAGGACAGGAAGTCCTATGGCTACACCTTC.

The chain employs TRBV24-1 and TRBJ2-5, with D possibly being TRBD2 (6 bases). The CDR3 consists of 15 residues. CDR1 is KGHDR, CDR2 SFDVKD, per germline. The V end lost 2 bases, the J end lost 5 bases, and 14 bases lay between the germline ends. The CDR3 region has the DNA TGTGCCACCAGTGATTCGTTCTCTGGGGGGGAGACCCAGTACTTC. Translating gives CATSDSFSGGETQYF.

V and J are TRBV5-1 and TRBJ1-6; 11 nucleotides line up with TRBD1. Germline CDR1 reads SGHRS; CDR2 reads YFSETQ. This CDR3 has 14 residues. V shed 4 bases, J shed 9 bases, and the junction held 3 bases outside the gene matches. Here the CDR3 DNA reads TGCGCCAGCAGCGGGACAGGGGGGAGTTCACCCCTCCACTTT. It encodes CASSGTGGSSPLHF. The full variable domain, completed using reference TRBV5-1 and TRBJ1-6, is KAGVTQTPRYLIKTRGQQVTLSCSPISGHRSVSWYQQTPGQGLQFLFEYFSETQRNKGNFPGRFSGRQFSNSRSEMNVSTLELGDSALYLCASSGTGGSSPLHFGNGTRLTVT.

This clone was counted between two and nine times. The V and J genes are TRBV6-5 and TRBJ2-2; tentatively, D is TRBD1 (5 bases). The CDR3 spans 14 residues. V was cut by 10 bases and J by 4 bases, with 16 bases left in between. CDR1 is MNHEY and CDR2 is SVGAGI in the germline V gene. The CDR3: CATSQDVSTGELFF. CDR3 coding DNA: TGTGCCACCTCACAGGATGTCTCCACCGGGGAGCTGTTTTTT.

CDR3 region: CASGLVQGQGYEQFF. CDR3 DNA sequence: TGTGCTAGTGGTTTGGTACAGGGACAGGGATATGAGCAGTTCTTC. The gene calls are TRBV12-5 and TRBJ2-1, with 9 bases aligning to TRBD1. The germline V gene encodes CDR1 LGHNT and CDR2 FRNRAP. The CDR3 is 15 amino acids. V shed 0 bases, J shed 8 bases, and the junction held 5 bases outside the gene matches.

This clone was observed a few times. The chain carries TRBV5-1 and TRBJ2-7, with 10 positions matching TRBD1. The CDR3 spans 15 residues. The V gene's germline CDR1 is SGHRS and CDR2 YFSETQ. Trimming cost V 5 bases and J 3 bases; bases outside gene matches: 8. The CDR3 here is CASRPGGTGVYEQYF. CDR3 in DNA: TGCGCCAGCAGGCCCGGCGGGACAGGGGTCTACGAGCAGTACTTC.

V usage is TRBV7-2 and J usage is TRBJ2-7; 9 positions match TRBD2. Germline trimming cut 4 bases from V and 0 bases from J; bases unmatched to any gene: 16. The CDR3 extends over 19 amino acids. The germline gives CDR1 SGHTA, CDR2 FQGNSA. CDR3 residues: CASSSDYRPSGRPSYEQYF. The DNA for the CDR3 is TGTGCCAGCAGCTCCGATTACCGACCCAGCGGGAGGCCCTCCTACGAGCAGTACTTC.

This chain connects TRBV6-5 to TRBJ2-7; no firm D call. Germline CDR1 reads MNHEY; CDR2 reads SVGAGI. V lost 0 bases and J lost 1, with 4 bases in between. There are 13 residues in the CDR3. CDR3 residues: CASSYSSSYEQYF. CDR3 in DNA: TGTGCCAGCAGTTACTCGTCATCCTACGAGCAGTACTTC.

The chain couples TRBV6-5 to TRBJ2-5, with 7 positions matching TRBD2. J was trimmed by 5 bases and V by 6 bases; bases with no gene match: 3. The CDR3 length is 12 residues. Germline values: CDR1 MNHEY, CDR2 SVGAGI. CDR3: CASSHSGETQYF. The CDR3 nucleotides are TGTGCCAGCAGCCATAGCGGGGAGACCCAGTACTTC.

Note on this clone: The same CDR3 is also encoded by other DNA sequences in this sample. The rearrangement joins TRBV14 to TRBJ1-1; no reliable D call. The CDR3 totals 14 residues. V was clipped by 1 base and J by 1 base, with 7 bases between them. Germline-derived CDR1 and CDR2 are SGHDN and FVKESK. The CDR3 sequence is CASSQVRGNTEAFF. The CDR3 DNA reads TGTGCCAGCAGCCAAGTGCGGGGGAACACTGAAGCTTTCTTT.

The rearrangement uses TRBV12-5 and TRBJ2-3; D may be TRBD2 (5 bases). Germline V gives CDR1 LGHNT, CDR2 FRNRAP. CDR3 length: 17 amino acids. Trimming stripped 7 bases from V and 3 bases from J, with 23 bases between. The CDR3 spells CASARQRGLRRTDTQYF. CDR3 DNA sequence: TGTGCTAGTGCCCGCCAGCGCGGCCTAAGGAGGACAGATACGCAGTATTTT.

The rearrangement links TRBV7-9 to TRBJ1-1; D unclear. From germline, CDR1 is SEHNR and CDR2 FQNEAQ (reference sequence). Trimming took 6 bases from V and 3 from J, leaving 14 bases between them. This CDR3 has 14 amino acids. The CDR3 nucleotides are TGTGCCAGCAGGGCAGGCTATAAGGACACTGAAGCTTTCTTT. Its translation: CASRAGYKDTEAFF. Variable domain in full (rest from reference TRBV7-9 and TRBJ1-1): DTGVSQNPRHKITKRGQNVTFRCDPISEHNRLYWYRQTLGQGPEFLTYFQNEAQLEKSRLLSDRFSAERPKGSFSTLEIQRTEQGDSAMYLCASRAGYKDTEAFFGQGTRLTVV.

In its sample, this clone was seen a few times. The CDR3 region is CASTGGTGGDTGELFF. The CDR3 bases are TGCGCCAGCACCGGAGGGACAGGGGGGGACACCGGGGAGCTGTTTTTT. The chain couples TRBV10-1 to TRBJ2-2, with 11 bases that match TRBD1. The junction had 7 bases not matched to a gene; V was cut back by 7 bases and J by 3 bases. This CDR3 has 16 residues. CDR1 WNHNN and CDR2 SYGVQD come from the germline V gene (reference sequence).

The rearrangement links TRBV3-1 (or the pseudogene TRBV3-2) to TRBJ1-5, with 9 positions matching TRBD1. Germline trimming cut 4 bases from V and 1 base from J; bases unmatched to any gene: 5. CDR3 size: 16 residues. In germline, CDR1 is LGHDT, CDR2 YNNKEL (reference sequence). As DNA, the CDR3 is TGTGCCAGCAGCCGTGGGACAGGGAGAAGCAATCAGCCCCAGCATTTT. Residues: CASSRGTGRSNQPQHF.

This chain joins TRBV7-2 and TRBJ2-5; a weak D match, TRBD1 (6 bases). Germline CDR1 is SGHTA and CDR2 is FQGNSA. This CDR3 region has 15 residues. With 5 bases removed from V and 4 bases from J, the gap between germline ends came to 17 bases. CDR3 DNA: TGTGCCAGCAGCCTGGAGCAGGGGCGGGTAGAGACCCAGTACTTC. Its protein product is CASSLEQGRVETQYF.